In this sample, the clone carrying this T cell receptor beta chain turned up a few times. The record originates from a study of blood T cells in healthy people across ages. Germline V gene lookup returns CDR1 SGHRS and CDR2 YFSETQ. V shed 4 bases, J shed 5 bases, and the junction held 10 bases outside the gene matches. The CDR3 contains 15 residues. The second PCR ran about 6 to 11 cycles with a sample-barcoded 5' primer and J-beta primers. TCRdb reanalysed the 5' RACE reads using MiXCR and keeps one entry per CDR3 protein. The sample yields approximately 800,000 distinct CDR3 sequences, roughly 34% seen once.

Material: blood. This receptor was identified in a man between 18 and 35 years old in good health. V and J are TRBV5-1 and TRBJ2-7; 9 nucleotides line up with TRBD1. The CDR3 is CASSDDRGTINEQYF. CDR3 bases: TGCGCCAGCAGCGACGACAGGGGGACGATCAACGAGCAGTACTTC.